This entry lists 27 T cell receptor beta chains sequenced from one sample in a study of molecular identifiers for immune sequencing clone quantification. A single record per CDR3 protein comes from TCRdb applying MiXCR to the PCR reads. Among around 480,000 distinct CDR3 sequences listed, around 21% were seen once. The sequenced sample was naive CD8+ T cells from blood, with Jurkat cell RNA spiked in. Subset here: FACS-sorted CD8+CD4-CCR7+CD45RA+ naive T cells. The receptors originated from a human donor in good health. Some libraries in this study had Jurkat cell RNA spiked in.

The CDR3 here is CASSSNRVQPQHF. The CDR3 DNA is TGTGCCAGCAGTTCCAACAGGGTCCAGCCCCAGCATTTT. The V and J genes are TRBV27 and TRBJ1-5; the D gene is possibly TRBD1 (6 bases). The CDR3 sequence is 13 residues long. Trimming took off 4 bases at V and 7 bases at J, with 11 bases between the two ends. Germline V CDR1 and CDR2: MNHEY, SMNVEV (reference sequence).

Turning to this clonotype: This could be a read error, since a much larger clone is one nucleotide away. Since the CDR3 does not end with the conserved phenylalanine or tryptophan, this likely comes from a read error. This sequence joins TRBV19 and TRBJ1-5, with a tentative D call TRBD1 (5 bases). This CDR3 spans 15 amino acids. The germline gives CDR1 LNHDA, CDR2 SQIVND (reference sequence). Trimming shortened V by 7 bases and J by 0 bases, and 13 bases separated the two germline ends. The CDR3 loop is CASTPDSYSNQPQHS. The CDR3 DNA sequence: TGTGCCAGTACCCCAGACAGCTATAGCAATCAGCCCCAGCATTCT.

V usage is TRBV13 and J usage is TRBJ2-7; 7 bases are shared with TRBD2. Germline V gene data show CDR1 as PRHDT and CDR2 as FYEKMQ (reference sequence). V lost 10 bases, J lost 7 bases, and 10 bases stayed unmatched. The CDR3 runs to 12 residues. CDR3 in DNA: TGTGCCACCGGGACTCACGGGGGGGAGCAGTACTTC. Encoded protein: CATGTHGGEQYF.

The chain recombines TRBV24-1 with TRBJ2-7; D not resolved. Per germline, CDR1 KGHDR and CDR2 SFDVKD. This CDR3 region has 11 residues. V shed 3 bases and J shed 7 bases, with 6 bases lying between them. The CDR3 DNA sequence: TGTGCCACCAGTGATCCTCGGGAGCAGTACTTC. Translated, it gives CATSDPREQYF.

This sequence joins TRBV28 and TRBJ2-6, with 9 bases identical to TRBD1. This CDR3 is built from 20 residues. The germline CDR1 and CDR2 sequences are MDHEN and SYDVKM. Unmatched junction bases numbered 15, after V lost 2 bases and J lost 4 bases. CDR3 amino acids: CASSLRRGQGLLSGANVLTF. The CDR3 DNA reads TGTGCCAGCAGTTTACGGCGCGGACAGGGGTTGCTATCAGGGGCCAACGTCCTGACTTTC. Complete variable domain (other parts from reference TRBV28 and TRBJ2-6): DVKVTQSSRYLVKRTGEKVFLECVQDMDHENMFWYRQDPGLGLRLIYFSYDVKMKEKGDIPEGYSVSREKKERFSLILESASTNQTSMYLCASSLRRGQGLLSGANVLTFGAGSRLTVL.

In this sample, this clonotype turned up a few times. The chain joins TRBV2 to TRBJ1-1; D uncertain. CDR1 and CDR2 from the germline V gene are SNHLY and FYNNEI. Trimming took 6 bases from V and 8 from J, leaving 10 bases between them. CDR3 length equals 11 residues. The CDR3, as DNA: TGTGCCAGCAGGGCCGCTCTGGAAGCTTTCTTT. It specifies CASRAALEAFF.

This clonotype showed up just a few times. The CDR3 region has the DNA TGTGCCAGCAGCCCTTCCGGGACAGGGGGCTGGAACACTGAAGCTTTCTTT. Translating gives CASSPSGTGGWNTEAFF. The genes are TRBV13 and TRBJ1-1; 12 bases fit TRBD1. Germline CDR1 PRHDT, CDR2 FYEKMQ (reference sequence). CDR3 length equals 17 residues. The V gene end was trimmed by 5 bases and the J gene end by 1 base; junction bases not matched to a gene: 8.

This clonotype has a handful of counts. This chain connects TRBV7-6 to TRBJ2-2; D unclear. The ends were cut back, 5 bases at V and 6 bases at J, with 7 bases in the middle. From germline, CDR1 is SGHVS and CDR2 FNYEAQ. The CDR3 has 12 amino acids. The CDR3 DNA reads as TGTGCCAGCAGCCCTTTGTCCGGGGAGCTGTTTTTT. Protein product: CASSPLSGELFF.

This clonotype was picked up many times. The chain uses TRBV24-1 and TRBJ2-2; D gene ambiguous. V lost 0 bases, J lost 6 bases, and 4 bases lay in between. Per germline, CDR1 KGHDR and CDR2 SFDVKD. The CDR3 has 13 amino acids. The CDR3 loop reads CATSDLQAGELFF. CDR3 DNA sequence: TGTGCCACCAGTGATTTGCAGGCCGGGGAGCTGTTTTTT.

This chain connects TRBV27 to TRBJ2-7, with D perhaps matching TRBD2 (5 bases). The germline V and J ends were trimmed by 4 bases and 2 bases, with 12 bases remaining between them. CDR3 length: 14 amino acids. Germline V gene data show CDR1 as MNHEY and CDR2 as SMNVEV (reference sequence). For the CDR3, the DNA is TGTGCCAGCAGTTCCGGGATCAAGCCCTACGAGCAGTACTTC. Protein product: CASSSGIKPYEQYF.

This clonotype was counted many times. The chain uses TRBV29-1 and TRBJ1-1; D gene unclear. From germline, CDR1 is SQVTM and CDR2 ANQGSEA. The length of the CDR3 is 11 residues. Trimming pared 5 bases from V and 4 bases from J, leaving 8 bases between. CDR3 sequence (DNA): TGCAGCGTTAATTGGATCACTGAAGCTTTCTTT. It translates to CSVNWITEAFF.

This clonotype was picked up many times. The chain carries TRBV29-1 and TRBJ2-3; 8 bases fit TRBD1. J gave up 4 bases and V 6 bases, and 9 bases lay outside the gene matches. Germline assignment: CDR1 SQVTM and CDR2 ANQGSEA. The CDR3 has 14 residues. Here the CDR3 DNA reads TGCAGCGTGGGGGGCGCAGGGGGCTCAGATACGCAGTATTTT. This encodes CSVGGAGGSDTQYF.

The chain has TRBV30 and TRBJ2-6; D is ambiguous. Germline lookup yields CDR1 GTSNPN and CDR2 SVGIG (reference sequence). V was cut by 2 bases and J by 1 base, with 9 bases left in between. This CDR3 region has 15 residues. The DNA for the CDR3 is TGTGCCTGGAGTTTTATGTCTTCTGGGGCCAACGTCCTGACTTTC. This encodes CAWSFMSSGANVLTF.

This chain connects TRBV4-2 to TRBJ2-1; 8 bases line up with TRBD2. With 1 base clipped from V and 8 bases from J, the junction kept 4 bases outside the gene matches. The CDR3 covers 14 residues. Looked up from germline, CDR1 is LGHNA and CDR2 is YNFKEQ. The CDR3 nucleotides are TGTGCCAGCAGCCAAGTTGCCGGGGGGGATGAGCAGTTCTTC. Amino acid sequence: CASSQVAGGDEQFF.

This clonotype was observed at least ten times. The gene calls are TRBV29-1 and TRBJ2-2, with D possibly TRBD2 on 5 matching bases. This CDR3 contains 13 residues. The ends were cut back, 3 bases at V and 4 bases at J, with 9 bases in the middle. Germline CDR1 SQVTM, CDR2 ANQGSEA. The CDR3 is CSVEGGLTGELFF. CDR3 nucleotide sequence: TGCAGCGTTGAGGGTGGACTCACCGGGGAGCTGTTTTTT.

This clonotype was picked up a small number of times. Compared with germline, one end of the junction differs, possibly owing to a read error. The chain has TRBV3-1 and TRBJ2-1, with 8 positions matching TRBD2. There are 13 residues in the CDR3. CDR1 LGHDT and CDR2 YNNKEL come from the germline V gene (reference sequence). The CDR3 DNA sequence: TGTGCCAGCAGCCAAGGGACTAGCTCCCTTACGATCTTC. This encodes CASSQGTSSLTIF.

In regard to this clonotype: Likely a read error: the CDR3 ends without its conserved phenylalanine or tryptophan. The J gene is TRBJ2-3, the V gene TRBV27; unclear D gene. The germline V gene has CDR1 MNHEY and CDR2 SMNVEV (reference sequence). The CDR3 is 14 residues long. V gave up 2 bases and J gave up 2 bases, with 8 bases separating them. The chain's CDR3 is CASSLMGNTDTQYS. CDR3 nucleotides: TGTGCCAGCAGTTTAATGGGAAACACAGATACGCAGTATTCT.

On this clonotype itself: This could be a read error, since a much larger clone is one nucleotide away. The genes are TRBV29-1 and TRBJ2-5; the D gene could be TRBD1 or TRBD2 (5 bases each). Trimming shortened V by 7 bases and J by 4 bases, and 16 bases separated the two germline ends. This CDR3 spans 13 amino acids. Germline CDR1 and CDR2: SQVTM and ANQGSEA. The CDR3 coding sequence is TGCAGCGCATCGACAGAGGGCACAGAGACCCAGTACTTC. It is translated as CSASTEGTETQYF.

This clonotype appeared many times. V is TRBV5-1 and J is TRBJ2-1; 7 nucleotides line up with TRBD1. V lost 4 bases and J lost 4; bases outside the gene matches: 8. Germline CDR1 and CDR2: SGHRS and YFSETQ. CDR3 length: 15 residues. As DNA, the CDR3 is TGCGCCAGCAGCCCACCGGGACAGAAATACAATGAGCAGTTCTTC. This codes for CASSPPGQKYNEQFF.

In the case of this clonotype: A much larger clonotype is one base distant, so this may be a read error. The genes are TRBV2 and TRBJ2-1; 9 positions match TRBD2. The CDR3 length is 16 residues. CDR1 and CDR2 (germline): SNHLY, FYNNEI. CDR3 protein: CASSDMLAGAYSEQFF. CDR3 nucleotides: TGTGCCAGCAGTGATATGTTAGCGGGAGCGTACAGTGAGCAGTTCTTC.

This clonotype was counted a few times. This chain links TRBV20-1 with TRBJ1-1, with D tentatively TRBD1 (6 bases). Trimming shortened V by 5 bases and J by 0 bases, and 13 bases separated the two germline ends. The CDR3 runs 14 residues. CDR1 is DFQATT and CDR2 is SNEGSKA in the germline V gene (reference sequence). The CDR3 bases are TGCAGTGCTTATTCGGGACACCTGAACACTGAAGCTTTCTTT. Protein sequence: CSAYSGHLNTEAFF.

As regards this clonotype: This may be a read error, as it is one base from a much larger clone. This chain joins TRBV7-9 and TRBJ2-3; D might be TRBD2 (6 bases). The germline gives CDR1 SEHNR, CDR2 FQNEAQ (reference sequence). Trimming took off 4 bases at V and 11 bases at J, with 16 bases between the two ends. This CDR3 region has 13 residues. The CDR3: CASSSTTSLVQYF. CDR3 bases: TGTGCCAGCAGCTCCACGACTAGTCTTGTGCAGTATTTT.

This clonotype was observed at least ten times. The chain couples TRBV4-3 to TRBJ2-7; TRBD2 might be the D (6 bases). Trimming shortened V by 1 base and J by 1 base, and 11 bases separated the two germline ends. The V gene's germline CDR1 is LGHNA and CDR2 YSLEER. This CDR3 comprises 15 residues. The CDR3 DNA reads TGCGCCAGCAGCCAAGTACCGAGCGGGTCCTACGAGCAGTACTTC. It translates to CASSQVPSGSYEQYF.

This clonotype appeared many times. The chain couples TRBV5-6 to TRBJ2-3, with unresolved D. The CDR3 is 14 residues long. Germline V gene lookup returns CDR1 SGHDT and CDR2 YYEEEE. Trimming took 0 bases from V and 0 from J, leaving 5 bases between them. The CDR3 sequence is CASSLVASTDTQYF. CDR3 sequence (DNA): TGTGCCAGCAGCTTGGTGGCTAGCACAGATACGCAGTATTTT.

This clonotype was counted many times. The J gene is TRBJ2-2, the V gene TRBV7-9; D gene ambiguous. From germline, CDR1 is SEHNR and CDR2 FQNEAQ (reference sequence). The CDR3 contains 14 residues. The ends were cut back, 4 bases at V and 4 bases at J, with 10 bases in the middle. The CDR3 here is CASSSPASTGELFF. CDR3 in DNA: TGTGCCAGCAGCTCTCCGGCAAGCACCGGGGAGCTGTTTTTT.

CDR3 sequence: CASSQTRYNEQFF. The CDR3 DNA reads as TGTGCCAGCAGTCAAACAAGATACAATGAGCAGTTCTTC. The chain combines TRBV6-6 with TRBJ2-1, with D unresolved. CDR1 is MNHNY, CDR2 SVGAGI, per germline (reference sequence). Trimming took 5 bases from V and 4 from J, leaving 9 bases between them. This CDR3 region has 13 residues.

The chain joins TRBV7-9 to TRBJ1-1; D remains ambiguous. The V and J ends lost 5 bases and 0 bases respectively, with 10 bases between them. Per germline, CDR1 SEHNR and CDR2 FQNEAQ (reference sequence). This CDR3 has 14 residues. This CDR3 reads CASSPNEVNTEAFF. The DNA of the CDR3 is TGTGCCAGCAGCCCAAACGAGGTGAACACTGAAGCTTTCTTT.